Listed here are 7 T cell receptor beta chains from one sample, sequenced in a study of T cell changes during pregnancy in multiple sclerosis. Method: immunoSEQ multiplex PCR; TCRdb's copy keeps in-frame clones and lacks some. This sample has over 60,000 clones, with 75% to 95% found just once. The source was CD4+ T cells from peripheral blood mononuclear cells, collected in the third trimester of pregnancy. These receptors were collected from a female donor in good health, enrolled as a control in a pregnancy study.

In this sample, this clone turned up once. The CDR3 DNA reads TGTGCCAGCTCACCGGCGGGGATTCTAGAGACCCAGTACTTC. The encoded protein is CASSPAGILETQYF. The chain joins TRBV18 to TRBJ2-5; possible D gene TRBD2, 6 bases. Germline assignment: CDR1 KGHSH and CDR2 LQKENI. The CDR3 totals 14 residues. V was pared by 3 bases and J by 4 bases, with 12 bases between.

The chain joins TRBV5-8 to TRBJ2-7; 8 nucleotides agree with TRBD1. Germline V gives CDR1 SGHTS, CDR2 YDEGEE. The CDR3 runs to 13 residues. The V segment lost 4 bases and the J segment 10 bases; nucleotides outside the gene matches: 10. The CDR3 sequence is CASSRTEQGVQYF. For the CDR3, the DNA is TGTGCCAGCAGCCGTACGGAACAGGGGGTCCAGTACTTC.

CDR3: CASSESGVYGYTF. The DNA for the CDR3 is TGTGCCAGCAGTGAATCCGGGGTCTATGGCTACACCTTC. The rearrangement links TRBV6-1 to TRBJ1-2, with unresolved D. CDR3 length: 13 residues. Germline V gene lookup returns CDR1 MNHNS and CDR2 SASEGT. Deletions cut 2 bases from V and 4 bases from J, with 8 bases between.

The chain employs TRBV9 and TRBJ1-3, with unresolved D. The V end lost 0 bases, the J end lost 1 base, and 5 bases lay between the germline ends. Germline lookup yields CDR1 SGDLS and CDR2 YYNGEE. The CDR3 runs to 14 residues. The CDR3 DNA reads as TGTGCCAGCAGCGTAGATAATTCTGGAAACACCATATATTTT. Translating gives CASSVDNSGNTIYF.

CDR3 in amino acids: CASSFRDRGRTGELFF. In DNA form, the CDR3 reads TGTGCCAGCAGCTTCAGGGACAGGGGGCGCACCGGGGAGCTGTTTTTT. The chain uses TRBV7-3 and TRBJ2-2; 12 bases agree with TRBD1. The CDR3 spans 16 residues. The germline CDR1 and CDR2 sequences are SGHTA and FQGTGA. Unmatched junction bases numbered 3, after V lost 3 bases and J lost 4 bases. The variable domain in full, with the rest retrieved from reference TRBV7-3 and TRBJ2-2, is GAGVSQTPSNKVTEKGKYVELRCDPISGHTALYWYRQSLGQGPEFLIYFQGTGAADDSGLPNDRFFAVRPEGSVSTLKIQRTERGDSAVYLCASSFRDRGRTGELFFGEGSRLTVL.

This clone appeared a single time. The V and J genes are TRBV7-2 and TRBJ1-2; D might be TRBD1 (5 bases). The germline CDR1 and CDR2 sequences are SGHTA and FQGNSA. The V end lost 2 bases, the J end lost 0 bases, and 13 bases lay between the germline ends. The CDR3 has 16 amino acids. CDR3 amino acids: CASSLHHGGTNYGYTF. In DNA form, the CDR3 reads TGTGCCAGCAGCTTACATCATGGGGGGACTAACTATGGCTACACCTTC.

V is TRBV2 and J is TRBJ1-1; D is ambiguous. V was trimmed by 3 bases and J by 4 bases, leaving 6 bases between them. There are 12 residues in the CDR3. Germline values: CDR1 SNHLY, CDR2 FYNNEI. CDR3 bases: TGTGCCAGCAGTGACCGGGGCACTGAAGCTTTCTTT. Protein sequence: CASSDRGTEAFF.